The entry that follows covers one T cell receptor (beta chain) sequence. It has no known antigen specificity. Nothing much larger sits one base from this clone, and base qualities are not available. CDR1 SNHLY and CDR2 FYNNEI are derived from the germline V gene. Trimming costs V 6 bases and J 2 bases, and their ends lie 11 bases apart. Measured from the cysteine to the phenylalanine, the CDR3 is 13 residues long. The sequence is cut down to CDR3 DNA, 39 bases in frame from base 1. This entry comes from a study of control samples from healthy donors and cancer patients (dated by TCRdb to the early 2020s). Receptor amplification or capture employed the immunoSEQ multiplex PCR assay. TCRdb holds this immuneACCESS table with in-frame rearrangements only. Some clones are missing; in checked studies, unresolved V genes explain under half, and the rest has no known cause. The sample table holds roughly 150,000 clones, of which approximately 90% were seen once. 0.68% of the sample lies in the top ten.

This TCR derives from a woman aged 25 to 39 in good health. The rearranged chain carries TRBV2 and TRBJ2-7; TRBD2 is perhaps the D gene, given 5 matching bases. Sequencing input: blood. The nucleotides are TGTGCCAGCAGCCCGACGGGAACCTACGAGCAGTACTTC. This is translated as CASSPTGTYEQYF.